These 27 T cell receptor beta chains originate from one sample sequenced in a study of immune evolution from preneoplasia to lung adenocarcinoma. The data were produced by immunoSEQ multiplex PCR, yet TCRdb's version contains in-frame clones alone and is incomplete. The sample holds tens of thousands of clones, over 70% seen once. Specimen: FFPE invasive lung adenocarcinoma tissue. The receptors were gathered from a person between 60 and 69 years old with lung adenocarcinoma.

This rearrangement joins TRBV18 to TRBJ2-5, with D unresolved. The germline V gene encodes CDR1 KGHSH and CDR2 LQKENI. Between the trimmed V and J ends, which lost 0 bases and 7 bases, there was a span of 9 bases. This CDR3 comprises 13 residues. The CDR3 DNA follows: TGTGCCAGCTCACCACCGGTGTTAGGGACCCAGTACTTC. This gives the protein CASSPPVLGTQYF.

This clone showed up just a few times. The rearrangement uses TRBV5-8 and TRBJ1-1, with D possibly TRBD1 on 6 matching bases. Germline CDR1 is SGHTS and CDR2 is YDEGEE. The CDR3 consists of 15 residues. V was clipped by 0 bases and J by 3 bases, with 12 bases between them. CDR3 DNA sequence: TGTGCCAGCAGCTTGGACTCAGGGGTACACACTGAAGCTTTCTTT. Translated: CASSLDSGVHTEAFF.

This clone was seen a handful of times. J is TRBJ1-1 and V is TRBV11-2; D gene unclear. This CDR3 comprises 16 residues. V lost 1 base and J lost 1, with 13 bases in between. The V gene's germline CDR1 is SGHAT and CDR2 FQNNGV. In nucleotides, the CDR3 is TGTGCCAGCAGCTTAGGATACAGCCTTAAGAACACTGAAGCTTTCTTT. Its protein is CASSLGYSLKNTEAFF. Based on the CDR3 plus reference TRBV11-2 and TRBJ1-1, the full variable domain is EAGVAQSPRYKIIEKRQSVAFWCNPISGHATLYWYQQILGQGPKLLIQFQNNGVVDDSQLPKDRFSAERLKGVDSTLKIQPAKLEDSAVYLCASSLGYSLKNTEAFFGQGTRLTVV.

This chain connects TRBV19 to TRBJ2-3; a possible D gene is TRBD2 (5 bases). Germline V gene data show CDR1 as LNHDA and CDR2 as SQIVND (reference sequence). The CDR3 sequence is 15 residues long. V lost 2 bases and J 2 bases, leaving 11 bases between the germline ends. Here the CDR3 reads CASSISREPTDTQYF. CDR3 DNA: TGTGCCAGTAGTATAAGCCGGGAACCCACAGATACGCAGTATTTT.

Of note for this clone: Other DNA sequences in this sample translate to the same CDR3. The chain recombines TRBV2 with TRBJ2-3; D unresolved. V lost 2 bases and J lost 12, with 21 bases in between. Per the germline V gene, CDR1 is SNHLY and CDR2 is FYNNEI. The CDR3 spans 15 residues. This chain's CDR3 is CASSELFGLGGTQYF. The CDR3 nucleotides read TGTGCCAGCAGTGAATTGTTTGGCTTGGGTGGTACACAGTATTTT.

This clone was detected once. The rearrangement links TRBV5-4 to TRBJ2-2, with 7 bases matching TRBD2. The CDR3 has 17 residues. The V segment lost 4 bases and the J segment 5 bases; nucleotides outside the gene matches: 14. Germline lookup yields CDR1 SGHNT and CDR2 YYREEE (reference sequence). Here the CDR3 reads CASSLPGGGSLTGELFF. The DNA of the CDR3 is TGTGCCAGCAGCCTCCCTGGCGGCGGGAGTTTGACCGGGGAGCTGTTTTTT.

DNA of the CDR3: TGCGCCAGCAGCCAAGGCAGCTCACTCACCGGGGAGCTGTTTTTT. Its protein is CASSQGSSLTGELFF. The chain recombines TRBV4-1 with TRBJ2-2; D not resolved. The CDR3 runs 15 residues. Germline CDR1 reads MGHRA; CDR2 reads YSYEKL. V lost 1 base and J lost 4, with 10 bases in between.

The chain uses TRBV28 and TRBJ2-1, with 7 nucleotides matching TRBD2. The CDR3 spans 17 residues. Germline assignment: CDR1 MDHEN and CDR2 SYDVKM. The junction had 17 bases not matched to a gene; V was cut back by 4 bases and J by 8 bases. CDR3 DNA sequence: TGTGCCAGCAGTTCGGGTAAGGCGGGAGTTGGCCGGTATGAGCAGTTCTTC. This translates into CASSSGKAGVGRYEQFF.

This clone was seen a few times. This rearrangement joins TRBV6-1 to TRBJ1-5; 7 nucleotides agree with TRBD1. The CDR3 covers 15 residues. Germline V gene sequence: CDR1 MNHNS, CDR2 SASEGT. V dropped 4 bases and J dropped 7; count of bases not matched to a gene: 10. CDR3 sequence (DNA): TGTGCCAGCAGTGTAGGACAGTCAGGGGGGCAGCCCCAGCATTTT. Amino acid sequence: CASSVGQSGGQPQHF.

The rearrangement uses TRBV30 and TRBJ1-5; D gene ambiguous. Trimming pared 2 bases from V and 0 bases from J, leaving 5 bases between. The germline gives CDR1 GTSNPN, CDR2 SVGIG (reference sequence). The CDR3 is made up of 13 amino acids. CDR3 protein: CAWSRNSNQPQHF. In nucleotides, the CDR3 is TGTGCCTGGAGTAGGAATAGCAATCAGCCCCAGCATTTT.

This rearrangement joins TRBV14 to TRBJ2-7; the match to TRBD1 covers 11 bases. This CDR3 region has 13 residues. Germline V CDR1 and CDR2: SGHDN, FVKESK. Trimming removed 6 bases from V and 6 bases from J; junction bases left unmatched: 4. The CDR3 coding sequence is TGTGCCAGCAGTCCCGGGACAGGGGGCGAGCAGTACTTC. As protein: CASSPGTGGEQYF.

V and J are TRBV14 and TRBJ2-3, with TRBD1 as a possible D gene (5 bases). V shed 0 bases and J shed 1 base, with 17 bases lying between them. The CDR3 is made up of 18 amino acids. In germline, CDR1 is SGHDN, CDR2 FVKESK. CDR3 sequence reads: CASSQDIQGYARTDTQYF. The CDR3 DNA is TGTGCCAGCAGCCAAGACATTCAGGGTTACGCACGCACAGATACGCAGTATTTT. Full variable domain (outside the CDR3, taken from reference TRBV14 and TRBJ2-3): EAGVTQFPSHSVIEKGQTVTLRCDPISGHDNLYWYRRVMGKEIKFLLHFVKESKQDESGMPNNRFLAERTGGTYSTLKVQPAELEDSGVYFCASSQDIQGYARTDTQYFGPGTRLTVL.

J is TRBJ1-5 and V is TRBV20-1; TRBD1 matches at 7 bases. V gave up 2 bases and J gave up 16 bases; unmatched junction bases: 8. The CDR3 loop spans 11 amino acids. The germline V gene has CDR1 DFQATT and CDR2 SNEGSKA (reference sequence). CDR3 region: CSARQKTGQHF. Here the CDR3 DNA reads TGCAGTGCTAGACAAAAGACAGGGCAACATTTT.

The rearrangement joins TRBV5-8 to TRBJ2-1; no clear D. Germline values: CDR1 SGHTS, CDR2 YDEGEE. V was trimmed by 0 bases and J by 4 bases, leaving 14 bases between them. CDR3 length equals 16 residues. Here the CDR3 reads CASSLAVIARYNEQFF. CDR3 bases: TGTGCCAGCAGCTTGGCAGTAATAGCCCGGTACAATGAGCAGTTCTTC.

The chain uses TRBV5-5 and TRBJ2-7; D gene ambiguous. This CDR3 contains 14 residues. CDR1 and CDR2 from the germline V gene are SGHKS and YYEKEE (reference sequence). V was clipped by 1 base and J by 7 bases, with 15 bases between them. In DNA form, the CDR3 reads TGTGCCAGCAGCTTGTCTCCGACCCCCAGGGAGCAGTACTTC. Translated, it gives CASSLSPTPREQYF.

The chain carries TRBV28 and TRBJ2-3, with 10 bases that match TRBD2. J gave up 7 bases and V 5 bases, and 15 bases lay outside the gene matches. This CDR3 comprises 17 residues. From germline, CDR1 is MDHEN and CDR2 SYDVKM. The CDR3 DNA reads TGTGCCAGCAGTCCGGGAAGAGTAGCGGGGGGAAGGAATACGCAGTATTTT. It yields the protein CASSPGRVAGGRNTQYF.

In its sample, this clone was seen a few times. V is TRBV2 and J is TRBJ1-1; D call uncertain. V was clipped by 3 bases and J by 3 bases, with 8 bases between them. The CDR3 length is 13 residues. CDR1 and CDR2 (germline): SNHLY, FYNNEI. CDR3 nucleotides: TGTGCCAGCAGTGACTCGACTTACACTGAAGCTTTCTTT. It codes for CASSDSTYTEAFF. Complete variable domain (other parts from reference TRBV2 and TRBJ1-1): EPEVTQTPSHQVTQMGQEVILRCVPISNHLYFYWYRQILGQKVEFLVSFYNNEISEKSEIFDDQFSVERPDGSNFTLKIRSTKLEDSAMYFCASSDSTYTEAFFGQGTRLTVV.

The table lists this clone with a count of one. This chain joins TRBV14 and TRBJ1-2; TRBD1 agrees at 8 bases. V lost 4 bases, J lost 7 bases, and 14 bases stayed unmatched. Germline V gives CDR1 SGHDN, CDR2 FVKESK. The length of the CDR3 is 16 residues. The CDR3 coding sequence is TGTGCCAGCAGCCTTACCGGAGCAGGGGGCTTTCTTGGCTACACCTTC. The encoded protein is CASSLTGAGGFLGYTF.

This sequence joins TRBV6-5 and TRBJ2-6; 7 bases align to TRBD1. This CDR3 region has 15 residues. Germline V gene sequence: CDR1 MNHEY, CDR2 SVGAGI. V shed 2 bases, J shed 4 bases, and the junction held 2 bases outside the gene matches. The CDR3: CASSYEGAGANVLTF. In DNA, the CDR3 is TGTGCCAGCAGTTACGAGGGGGCCGGGGCCAACGTCCTGACTTTC.

This clone qualifies as medium-sized. The chain carries TRBV28 and TRBJ2-1, with a tentative D call TRBD2 (5 bases). The V and J ends lost 0 bases and 5 bases respectively, with 5 bases between them. The V gene's germline CDR1 is MDHEN and CDR2 SYDVKM. This CDR3 has 13 amino acids. CDR3 coding DNA: TGTGCCAGCAGTTTATGGAGGGACAATGAGCAGTTCTTC. This encodes CASSLWRDNEQFF.

This clone was counted only a few times. This sequence joins TRBV11-2 and TRBJ2-3; D is perhaps TRBD1 (6 bases). CDR1 SGHAT and CDR2 FQNNGV come from the germline V gene. The CDR3 spans 13 residues. Trimming pared 1 base from V and 6 bases from J, leaving 8 bases between. This CDR3 is CASSLVRGDTQYF. CDR3 bases: TGTGCCAGCAGCTTAGTTAGGGGGGATACGCAGTATTTT.

The CDR3 loop reads CASRRGPGWTDTQYF. The CDR3 bases are TGTGCCAGCAGAAGGGGTCCGGGATGGACAGATACGCAGTATTTT. This chain joins TRBV27 and TRBJ2-3; D could derive from TRBD1 or TRBD2 (5 bases each). The CDR3 totals 15 residues. Trimming took 6 bases from V and 3 from J, leaving 16 bases between them. CDR1 MNHEY and CDR2 SMNVEV come from the germline V gene (reference sequence).

CDR3: CASTFRVAGNTIYF. Written as DNA, the CDR3 is TGTGCCAGTACCTTCAGAGTGGCTGGAAACACCATATATTTT. This chain links TRBV19 with TRBJ1-3; D is uncertain. CDR1 and CDR2 from the germline V gene are LNHDA and SQIVND (reference sequence). The CDR3 has 14 residues. Trimming left V 7 bases short and J 2 bases short, with 12 bases between.

The genes are TRBV20-1 and TRBJ2-1; D is undetermined. This CDR3 contains 11 residues. With 6 bases removed from V and 5 bases from J, the gap between germline ends came to 8 bases. From germline, CDR1 is DFQATT and CDR2 SNEGSKA (reference sequence). In nucleotides, the CDR3 is TGCAGTGCCCCCACGAACAATGAGCAGTTCTTC. This translates into CSAPTNNEQFF.

There are a few counts of this clone. This chain connects TRBV29-1 to TRBJ1-4; TRBD1 aligns across 8 bases. Germline V CDR1 and CDR2: SQVTM, ANQGSEA. The CDR3 is 13 amino acids. J was trimmed by 4 bases and V by 4 bases; bases with no gene match: 2. For the CDR3, the DNA is TGCAGCGTTGGACAGGGGATTAATGAAAAACTGTTTTTT. Translating gives CSVGQGINEKLFF.

This clone has just a few counts. The rearrangement links TRBV28 to TRBJ1-2; the D gene is possibly TRBD1 (5 bases). V lost 8 bases and J lost 7, with 17 bases in between. Germline-derived CDR1 and CDR2 are MDHEN and SYDVKM. This CDR3 is built from 13 residues. Here the CDR3 DNA reads TGTGCCAGCGGCGGGACTCTAAGTCGTGGCTACACCTTC. Protein: CASGGTLSRGYTF.

V is TRBV5-1 and J is TRBJ1-1; D is uncertain. V was clipped by 0 bases and J by 3 bases, with 3 bases between them. Germline CDR1 reads SGHRS; CDR2 reads YFSETQ. This CDR3 has 12 amino acids. Written as DNA, the CDR3 is TGCGCCAGCAGCTTGGATTACACTGAAGCTTTCTTT. It yields the protein CASSLDYTEAFF. Supplemented by reference TRBV5-1 and TRBJ1-1, the full variable domain reads KAGVTQTPRYLIKTRGQQVTLSCSPISGHRSVSWYQQTPGQGLQFLFEYFSETQRNKGNFPGRFSGRQFSNSRSEMNVSTLELGDSALYLCASSLDYTEAFFGQGTRLTVV.